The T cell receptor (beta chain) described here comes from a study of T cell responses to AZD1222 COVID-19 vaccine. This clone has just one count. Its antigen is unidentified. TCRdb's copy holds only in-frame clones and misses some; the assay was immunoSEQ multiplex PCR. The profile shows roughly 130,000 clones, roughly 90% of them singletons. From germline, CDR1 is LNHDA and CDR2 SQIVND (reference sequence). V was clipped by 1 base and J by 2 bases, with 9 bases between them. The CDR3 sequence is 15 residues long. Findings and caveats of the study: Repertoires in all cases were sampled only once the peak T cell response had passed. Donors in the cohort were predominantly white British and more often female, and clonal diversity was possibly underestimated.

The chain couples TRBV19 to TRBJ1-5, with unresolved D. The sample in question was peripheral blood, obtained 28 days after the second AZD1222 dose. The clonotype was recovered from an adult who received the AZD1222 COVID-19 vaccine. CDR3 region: CASSIARLGNQPQHF. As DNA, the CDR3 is TGTGCCAGTAGTATAGCCCGACTTGGCAATCAGCCCCAGCATTTT.